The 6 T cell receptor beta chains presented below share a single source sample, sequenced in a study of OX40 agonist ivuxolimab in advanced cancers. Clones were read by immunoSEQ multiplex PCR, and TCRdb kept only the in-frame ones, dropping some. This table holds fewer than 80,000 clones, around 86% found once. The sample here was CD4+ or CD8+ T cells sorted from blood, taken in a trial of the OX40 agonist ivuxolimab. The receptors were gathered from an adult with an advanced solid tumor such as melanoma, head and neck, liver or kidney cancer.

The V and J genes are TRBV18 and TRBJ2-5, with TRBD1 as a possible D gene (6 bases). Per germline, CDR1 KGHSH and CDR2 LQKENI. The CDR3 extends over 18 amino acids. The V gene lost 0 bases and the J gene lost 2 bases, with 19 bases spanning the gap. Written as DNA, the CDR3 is TGTGCCAGCTCACCACCGAACGGAAATGGACAGACTCAAGAGACCCAGTACTTC. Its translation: CASSPPNGNGQTQETQYF.

In nucleotides, the CDR3 is TGTGCCAGCAGCCCCCGGGACAGGGGACACGAGCAGTACTTC. This encodes CASSPRDRGHEQYF. The chain links TRBV5-4 to TRBJ2-7; TRBD1 matches at 10 bases. The germline V gene has CDR1 SGHNT and CDR2 YYREEE (reference sequence). The CDR3 covers 14 residues. Germline trimming cut 4 bases from V and 5 bases from J; bases unmatched to any gene: 6.

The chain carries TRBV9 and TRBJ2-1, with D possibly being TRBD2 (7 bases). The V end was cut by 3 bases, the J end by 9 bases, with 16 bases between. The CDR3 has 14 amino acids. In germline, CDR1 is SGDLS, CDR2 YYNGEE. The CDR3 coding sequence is TGTGCCAGCAGCGGGGGACTACAGGGTGGTGAGCAGTTCTTC. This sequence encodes CASSGGLQGGEQFF.

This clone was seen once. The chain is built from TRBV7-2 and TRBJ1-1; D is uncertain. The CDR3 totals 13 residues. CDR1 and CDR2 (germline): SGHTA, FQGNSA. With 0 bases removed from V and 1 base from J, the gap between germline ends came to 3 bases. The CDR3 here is CASSLAQNTEAFF. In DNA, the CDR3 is TGTGCCAGCAGCTTAGCACAGAACACTGAAGCTTTCTTT. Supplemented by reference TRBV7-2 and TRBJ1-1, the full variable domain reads GAGVSQSPSNKVTEKGKDVELRCDPISGHTALYWYRQSLGQGLEFLIYFQGNSAPDKSGLPSDRFSAERTGGSVSTLTIQRTQQEDSAVYLCASSLAQNTEAFFGQGTRLTVV.

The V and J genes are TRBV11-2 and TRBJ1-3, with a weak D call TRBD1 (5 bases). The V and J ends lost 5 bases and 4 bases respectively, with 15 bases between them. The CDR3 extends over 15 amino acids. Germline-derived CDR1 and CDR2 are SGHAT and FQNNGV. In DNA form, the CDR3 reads TGTGCCAGCAGCCCTCTTACCGGGGCCGGAAACACCATATATTTT. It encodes CASSPLTGAGNTIYF.

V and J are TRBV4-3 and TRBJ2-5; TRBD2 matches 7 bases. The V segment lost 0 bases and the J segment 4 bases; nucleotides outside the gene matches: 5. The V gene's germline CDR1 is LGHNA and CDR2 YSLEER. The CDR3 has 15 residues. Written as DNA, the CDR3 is TGCGCCAGCAGCCAAGATGGGGGGGGAAGAGAGACCCAGTACTTC. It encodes CASSQDGGGRETQYF.